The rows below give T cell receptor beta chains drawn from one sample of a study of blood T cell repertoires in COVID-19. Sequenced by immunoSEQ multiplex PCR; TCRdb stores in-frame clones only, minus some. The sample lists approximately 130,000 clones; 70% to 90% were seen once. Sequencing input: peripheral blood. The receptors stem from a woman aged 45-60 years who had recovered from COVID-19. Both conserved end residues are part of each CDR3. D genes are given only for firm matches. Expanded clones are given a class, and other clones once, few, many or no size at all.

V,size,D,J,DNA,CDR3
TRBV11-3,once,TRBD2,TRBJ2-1,TGTGCCAGCAGCTCCAGAGGTAGCGGGGGACGGAATGAGCAGTTCTTC,CASSSRGSGGRNEQFF
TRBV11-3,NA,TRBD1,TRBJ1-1,TGTGCCAGCAGCTCGACGGTTCGCAGGGGGCAAATGAACACTGAAGCTTTCTTT,CASSSTVRRGQMNTEAFF
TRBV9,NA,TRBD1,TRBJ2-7,TGTGCCAGCAGCTCCCGGGGACAGGGGGCCTCGGACTACGAGCAGTACTTC,CASSSRGQGASDYEQYF
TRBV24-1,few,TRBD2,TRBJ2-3,TGTGCCACCAGTCCCTCGGCGGGAGGGCCGGGAACAGATACGCAGTATTTT,CATSPSAGGPGTDTQYF
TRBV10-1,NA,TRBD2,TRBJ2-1,TGCGCCAGCAGTGATGGCCTAGCGGATGAGCAGTTCTTC,CASSDGLADEQFF
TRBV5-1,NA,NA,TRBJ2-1,TGCGCCAGCAGCTTGGGGCAGGGAGGTGAGCAGTTCTTC,CASSLGQGGEQFF
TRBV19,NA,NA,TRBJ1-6,TGTGCCAGTAGGAATCAGCGGGGCTCACCCCTCCACTTT,CASRNQRGSPLHF
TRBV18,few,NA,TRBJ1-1,TGTGCCAGCTCACCGGACAGCAGGACTGAAGCTTTCTTT,CASSPDSRTEAFF
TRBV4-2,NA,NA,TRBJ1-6,TGTGCCAGCAGCCAAGTCCCGGCGGGCTTGGGAGGCTTCAATAATTCACCCCTCCACTTT,CASSQVPAGLGGFNNSPLHF
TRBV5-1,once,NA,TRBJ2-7,TGCGCCAGCAGCCCGACAGGTACCTACGAGCAGTACTTC,CASSPTGTYEQYF
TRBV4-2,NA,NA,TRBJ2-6,TGTGCCAGCAGCCAAGATCATATGAGGGCCTCTGGGGCCAACGTCCTGACTTTC,CASSQDHMRASGANVLTF
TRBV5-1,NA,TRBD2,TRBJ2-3,TGCGCCAGCAGCTTGGCCATAGCGGGGGGGCCTACAGATACGCAGTATTTT,CASSLAIAGGPTDTQYF
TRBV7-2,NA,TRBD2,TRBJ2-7,TGTGCCAGCAGTCCCGGGACTAGCCCTCAGCAGTACTTC,CASSPGTSPQQYF
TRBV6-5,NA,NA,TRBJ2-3,TGTGCCAGCAGTTATGGGACAACAGTCACAGATACGCAGTATTTT,CASSYGTTVTDTQYF
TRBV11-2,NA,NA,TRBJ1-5,TGTGCCAGCAGCTCTGGGCTTCGGGGAGAACGTCAGCCCCAGCATTTT,CASSSGLRGERQPQHF
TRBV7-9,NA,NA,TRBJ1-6,TGTGCCACTCACGGTGGGGGGAGAGATAATTCACCCCTCCACTTT,CATHGGGRDNSPLHF
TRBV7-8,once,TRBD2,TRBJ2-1,TGTGCCAGCAGCGTACGGGTGGTCTTCCTACTAGCGGGCCAGACCAATGAGCAGTTCTTC,CASSVRVVFLLAGQTNEQFF
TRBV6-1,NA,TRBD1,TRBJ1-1,TGTGCCAGCAGCCGGCCAGGACAGGGGGCGACGGGGGCTTTCTTT,CASSRPGQGATGAFF
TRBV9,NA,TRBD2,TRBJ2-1,TGTGCCAGCAGCGCCGGCGGGGGGGACAATGAGCAGTTCTTC,CASSAGGGDNEQFF
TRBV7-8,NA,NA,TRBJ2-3,TGTGCCAGCAGCTTAGCGTGGAGGGGCGCAGATACGCAGTATTTT,CASSLAWRGADTQYF
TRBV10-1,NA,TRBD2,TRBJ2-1,TGCGCCAGCAGTGAGTGGGGGGGTGAGCAGTTCTTC,CASSEWGGEQFF
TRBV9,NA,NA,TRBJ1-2,TGTGCCAGCAGCTCGGCCGGGAGACAGACCTATGGCTACACCTTC,CASSSAGRQTYGYTF
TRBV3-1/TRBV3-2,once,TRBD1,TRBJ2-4,TGTGCCAGCAGCCAAGAAGGGGGCGCCCCCAAAAACATTCAGTACTTC,CASSQEGGAPKNIQYF
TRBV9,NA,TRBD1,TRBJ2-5,TGTGCCAGCAGCGGGGGGACAGGGTATCAAGAGACCCAGTACTTC,CASSGGTGYQETQYF
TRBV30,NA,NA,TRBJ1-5,TGTGCCTGGAGTGACATGGCTAATCAGCCCCAGCATTTT,CAWSDMANQPQHF
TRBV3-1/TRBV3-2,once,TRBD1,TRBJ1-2,TGTGCCAGCAGGAGGACAGGGAAGGAGGACGGTGGCTACACCTTC,CASRRTGKEDGGYTF
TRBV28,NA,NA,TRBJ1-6,TGTGCCAGCAGTCAGTTGGTGTCAGTTTCACCCCTCCACTTT,CASSQLVSVSPLHF
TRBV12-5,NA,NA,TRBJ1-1,TGTGCTAGTGGTTTGATGGGAGGAAGGGCGAACACTGAAGCTTTCTTT,CASGLMGGRANTEAFF
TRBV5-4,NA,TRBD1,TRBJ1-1,TGTGCCAGCAGCACGAGACAGGGGGCGCAACATGAAGCTTTCTTT,CASSTRQGAQHEAFF
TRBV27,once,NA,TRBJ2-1,TGTGCCAGCAGTTTGAGGGGGGGCTCCTACAATGAGCAGTTCTTC,CASSLRGGSYNEQFF
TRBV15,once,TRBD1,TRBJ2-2,TGTGCCACCAGCAGAGAGGGGACAGGGGTCACCGGGGAGCTGTTTTTT,CATSREGTGVTGELFF
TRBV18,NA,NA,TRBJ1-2,TGTGCCAGCTCCCAACAGACGGACTATGGCTACACCTTC,CASSQQTDYGYTF
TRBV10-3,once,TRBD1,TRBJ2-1,TGTGCCATCAGTGAACAGGGGTCGAGTAATGAGCAGTTCTTC,CAISEQGSSNEQFF
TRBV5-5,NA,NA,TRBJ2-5,TGTGCCAGCAGCTTGGATTGGACAGCCAGGGTGACCCAGTACTTC,CASSLDWTARVTQYF
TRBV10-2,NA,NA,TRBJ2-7,TGCGCCAGCAGTGAGTTGACGGACGGACTAAAGGGGCAGTACTTC,CASSELTDGLKGQYF
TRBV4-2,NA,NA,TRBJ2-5,TGTGCCAGCAGCCCGTCAACGAGGGAGACCCAGTACTTC,CASSPSTRETQYF
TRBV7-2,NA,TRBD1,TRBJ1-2,TGTGCCAGCAGCTCCCGACAGGGGGCGCTTCATGGCTACACCTTC,CASSSRQGALHGYTF
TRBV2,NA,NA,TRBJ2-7,TGTGCCAGCAGTGATTCGCTCGGCGCGGCTGGGTCCTACGAGCAGTACTTC,CASSDSLGAAGSYEQYF
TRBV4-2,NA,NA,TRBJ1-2,TGTGCCAGCAGCCAAGATACAAGCGACGGTGGCTACACCTTC,CASSQDTSDGGYTF
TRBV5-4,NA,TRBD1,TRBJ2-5,TGTGCCAGCAGCTGGGACAGTCACCCAGAGACCCAGTACTTC,CASSWDSHPETQYF
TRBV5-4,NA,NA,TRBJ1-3,TGTGCCAGCAGCTTGGATCTTACTGGAAACACCATATATTTT,CASSLDLTGNTIYF
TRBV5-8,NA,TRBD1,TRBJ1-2,TGTGCCAGCAGCTTGTCCGGGACAGTTAACTATGGCTACACCTTC,CASSLSGTVNYGYTF
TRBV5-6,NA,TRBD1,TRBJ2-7,TGTGCCAGCAGCCACTCGGGACAGGGGTTGGGTATCAACGAGCAGTACTTC,CASSHSGQGLGINEQYF